Following are 10 T cell receptor beta chains from one sample sequenced in a study of breast tumors, draining lymph nodes, adjacent tissues. TCRdb re-analysed the multiplex PCR reads in MiXCR, keeping a single row per CDR3 protein. In the table there are approximately 280,000 distinct CDR3 sequences, roughly 30% of which are singletons. Samples came from axillary lymph nodes draining the breast cancer. Source material: axillary lymph node tissue. The receptors stem from a female donor with breast cancer. Some clones in this sample may be carry-over from other donors' samples.

In its sample, this clonotype was seen many times. V is TRBV20-1 and J is TRBJ1-2, with a weak D call TRBD1 (6 bases). The CDR3 totals 14 residues. From germline, CDR1 is DFQATT and CDR2 SNEGSKA (reference sequence). V was cut by 1 base and J by 6 bases, with 15 bases left in between. For the CDR3, the DNA is TGCAGTGCTAGAGGGACAGCTAATACTGATGGCTACACCTTC. Translated, it gives CSARGTANTDGYTF.

The chain has TRBV11-3 and TRBJ2-2; 12 bases match TRBD1. The V and J ends lost 1 base and 3 bases, in that order; junction bases with no gene match: 3. The germline V gene encodes CDR1 SGHNT and CDR2 YENEEA. The CDR3 has 17 amino acids. The CDR3 region is CASSLAGQGADTGELFF. CDR3 bases: TGTGCCAGCAGCTTAGCGGGACAGGGGGCCGACACCGGGGAGCTGTTTTTT.

As to this clonotype: The junction shows a germline mismatch at one end, possibly a read error. This chain uses TRBV19 with TRBJ1-5, with D maybe TRBD1 (6 bases). This CDR3 has 18 residues. CDR1 is LNHDA and CDR2 is SQIVND in the germline V gene (reference sequence). This CDR3 is CASSMRAGGGGGDQPQHF. Written as DNA, the CDR3 is TGTGCCAGTAGTATGCGAGCCGGTGGTGGCGGGGGCGATCAGCCCCAGCACTTT.

This clonotype appeared once. At one of its ends the junction is not consistent with the germline gene, which may arise from a read error. The chain joins TRBV3-1 to TRBJ1-4, with no clear D. Germline V gene sequence: CDR1 LGHDT, CDR2 YNNKEL (reference sequence). The CDR3 is 14 amino acids. CDR3 amino acids: CASSQEGRNEKLVF. DNA for the CDR3: TGTGCCAGCAGCCAAGAGGGCAGAAATGAAAAACTGGTTTTT.

This clonotype was picked up many times. The chain recombines TRBV5-1 with TRBJ1-5; 10 bases map to TRBD1. CDR1 is SGHRS, CDR2 YFSETQ, per germline. This CDR3 contains 15 residues. Losses at the gene ends were 4 bases for V and 3 bases for J; bases not matched to a gene: 4. The CDR3 DNA follows: TGCGCCAGCAGCCTGGGGACAGGGGTCAATCAGCCCCAGCATTTT. It encodes CASSLGTGVNQPQHF. Full variable domain (remainder filled in from reference TRBV5-1 and TRBJ1-5): KAGVTQTPRYLIKTRGQQVTLSCSPISGHRSVSWYQQTPGQGLQFLFEYFSETQRNKGNFPGRFSGRQFSNSRSEMNVSTLELGDSALYLCASSLGTGVNQPQHFGDGTRLSIL.

This clonotype came up many times. The chain links TRBV14 to TRBJ2-5; TRBD2 is a possible D gene (5 bases). Germline V gene lookup returns CDR1 SGHDN and CDR2 FVKESK. V lost 2 bases and J 5 bases, leaving 15 bases between the germline ends. The CDR3 runs 15 residues. The CDR3 DNA reads TGTGCCAGCAGCCAAAAGGTAGCGCTTATGGAGACCCAGTACTTC. Protein sequence: CASSQKVALMETQYF.

This clonotype was detected many times. CDR3 bases: TGCGCCAGCAGCTTCAGGACAGGAGAAGATTCACCCCTCCACTTT. Its protein product is CASSFRTGEDSPLHF. The chain combines TRBV5-1 with TRBJ1-6, with 7 bases identical to TRBD1. Germline V CDR1 and CDR2: SGHRS, YFSETQ. J gave up 8 bases and V 2 bases, and 7 bases lay outside the gene matches. This CDR3 comprises 15 residues.

This clonotype came up many times. This sequence joins TRBV7-8 and TRBJ2-1, with D perhaps assigned TRBD1 or TRBD2 (5 bases each). Germline V gene sequence: CDR1 SGHVS, CDR2 FQNEAQ. V shed 3 bases and J shed 5 bases, with 14 bases lying between them. The CDR3 consists of 15 residues. CDR3 DNA: TGTGCCAGCAGCTTTTCCGGGACCACTGACAATGAGCAGTTCTTC. Translating it yields CASSFSGTTDNEQFF.

The table lists this clonotype with many counts. The chain combines TRBV5-1 with TRBJ2-7; 8 bases match TRBD1. With V trimmed by 4 bases and J by 3 bases, 9 bases remained unmatched. Germline CDR1 is SGHRS and CDR2 is YFSETQ. The CDR3 consists of 15 residues. CDR3 in amino acids: CASSTASQGVYEQYF. CDR3 coding DNA: TGCGCCAGCAGCACCGCCTCACAGGGGGTCTACGAGCAGTACTTC.

In this sample, this clonotype turned up a few times. The rearrangement links TRBV28 to TRBJ2-6; 8 bases line up with TRBD1. The V and J ends lost 6 bases and 4 bases, in that order; junction bases with no gene match: 5. Germline values: CDR1 MDHEN, CDR2 SYDVKM. The CDR3 is 15 residues long. CDR3 sequence: CASRVTGAGANVLTF. The DNA of the CDR3 is TGTGCCAGCAGGGTGACAGGGGCCGGGGCCAACGTCCTGACTTTC.